The rows below give T cell receptor beta chains drawn from one sample of a study of blood T cell repertoires in COVID-19. Profiling relied on immunoSEQ multiplex PCR, and the TCRdb table lists in-frame clones only, not all of them. The table includes some 110,000 clones, around 86% detected once. Input material: peripheral blood. These receptors originate from a man aged 65-85 years with acute or convalescent COVID-19. CDR3s include the opening cysteine and the closing phenylalanine or tryptophan. The D gene is left open where the match is weak.

j_gene	v_gene	d_gene	CDR3aa
TRBJ1-6	TRBV25-1	.	CASSEYGSAGADWTPLHF
TRBJ1-3	TRBV19	TRBD1	CASSIKSGGQGFDGNTIYF
TRBJ1-1	TRBV5-1	TRBD1	CASNSLRGTDEAFF
TRBJ2-1	TRBV12-5	.	CASGLGTNNEQFF
TRBJ2-1	TRBV11-2	TRBD2	CASSLRREGDEQFF
TRBJ2-2	TRBV5-1	.	CASSSAVPGLTGELFF
TRBJ2-1	TRBV6-6	.	CASSYGAGKRTEQFF
TRBJ1-6	TRBV6-5	.	CASSYYGLSPLHF
TRBJ2-7	TRBV5-1	TRBD1	CASKTGGGTYEQYF
TRBJ1-1	TRBV5-6	.	CASSFDSFGNTEAFF
TRBJ2-3	TRBV4-1	TRBD2	CASSQASGGYLYTQYF
TRBJ2-1	TRBV12-5	TRBD2	CASGLVLAGVSSYNEQFF
TRBJ1-6	TRBV5-1	TRBD1	CASSLGQGPYNSPLHF
TRBJ2-1	TRBV6-4	.	CASSQNPTNSPGEQFF
TRBJ2-6	TRBV9	.	CASSVVNSGANVLTF
TRBJ2-5	TRBV29-1	TRBD1	CSVRGTGGETQYF
TRBJ2-6	TRBV24-1	.	CATELSGANVLTF
TRBJ2-1	TRBV30	TRBD2	CAWSAAGLAGAKQFF
TRBJ1-1	TRBV2	.	CASSDFWLAFF
TRBJ2-1	TRBV5-1	.	CASSLEEGSNEQFF
TRBJ1-1	TRBV6-5	TRBD1	CASSYSGQGQTEAFF
TRBJ2-3	TRBV5-1	.	CASSADRDTQYF
TRBJ1-1	TRBV9	.	CASNKAGMNTEAFF
TRBJ2-1	TRBV24-1	.	CATSDSVQGTYEFF
TRBJ2-2	TRBV19	.	CASSIQQPTGELFF
TRBJ2-1	TRBV24-1	.	CATSDARGSYNEQFF
TRBJ2-3	TRBV5-1	TRBD1	CASGISTGVTDTQYF
TRBJ1-5	TRBV30	.	CAWNNGGSNQPQHF
TRBJ1-1	TRBV11-1	TRBD1	CASSLAPGQDEAFF
TRBJ2-3	TRBV12-2	.	CASRLDPGHLGTDTQYF
TRBJ2-6	TRBV4-1	.	CASSQDLARTLLWSSGANVLTF
TRBJ1-2	TRBV23-1	TRBD1	CASSYYRGDGYTF
TRBJ1-5	TRBV4-1	TRBD1	CASSPGTVNQPQHF
TRBJ1-1	TRBV27	TRBD1	CASSTIRRQGPDDTEAFF
TRBJ1-2	TRBV5-1	TRBD1	CASSSGTGEYGYTF
TRBJ1-2	TRBV28	.	CASSLGAGRGGYTF
TRBJ2-3	TRBV30	.	CAWSVGGGQYF
TRBJ2-1	TRBV9	.	CASSGSEELFF
TRBJ2-3	TRBV5-1	.	CASSLSQVNTDTQYF
TRBJ2-3	TRBV29-1	TRBD2	CSAGTTNTDTQYF
TRBJ2-4	TRBV19	TRBD1	CASTETGVGRNIQYF
TRBJ1-2	TRBV7-9	.	CASSSTRNGYTF
TRBJ1-1	TRBV5-1	TRBD1	CASSLEGGMNTEAFF
TRBJ1-6	TRBV4-1	TRBD1	CASSHSPRDRGHNSPLHF
TRBJ2-7	TRBV5-1	.	CASSIETGGPQYF
TRBJ1-4	TRBV5-6	TRBD1	CASSLGRGIANEKLFF
TRBJ1-6	TRBV6-5	TRBD1	CASRQGANSPLHF
TRBJ1-1	TRBV27	TRBD1	CASTRDRDTEAFF
TRBJ2-3	TRBV5-6	TRBD2	CASSGSTSGGSDTQYF
TRBJ1-2	TRBV19	.	CASSSETVRYGYTF
TRBJ1-5	TRBV24-1	.	CATSAPGYSNQPQHF
TRBJ2-2	TRBV27	.	CASSLTTKSGTGELFF
TRBJ2-6	TRBV27	.	CASSSGHLKRGANVLTF
TRBJ2-3	TRBV6-5	.	CASSYSGRTDTQYF